A selection of T cell receptor beta chains follows, all from one sample in a study of CD8 T cell repertoires and HIV-1 epitope variants. The assay was immunoSEQ multiplex PCR, and TCRdb's table has in-frame clones only and misses some. Of under 100,000 clones listed, around 67% were seen once; the top ten hold roughly 24%. The specimen was uncultured baseline CD8+ T cells from peripheral blood mononuclear cells (PBMCs). Receptors originate from a male donor with HIV. Each CDR3 is given with its conserved first and last residue. The D gene is left open where the match is weak. Only some rows state a clone size, as once, few, many or a class for expanded clones.

NA	TRBV7-3	TRBJ2-6	NA	CASSLTRVSGANVLTF	TGTGCCAGCAGCTTAACGAGGGTATCTGGGGCCAACGTCCTGACTTTC
TRBD2	TRBV5-4	TRBJ2-3	NA	CASSRGTSGGGRSTDTQYF	TGTGCCAGCAGCCGCGGGACTAGCGGGGGGGGCAGGAGCACAGATACGCAGTATTTT
TRBD2	TRBV7-6	TRBJ2-1	NA	CASSLGVAGDGDEQFF	TGTGCCAGCAGCTTAGGCGTAGCGGGGGATGGGGATGAGCAGTTCTTC
NA	TRBV5-5	TRBJ2-1	NA	CASSPVVGSSSYNEQFF	TGTGCCAGCAGCCCCGTGGTTGGCTCGAGCTCCTACAATGAGCAGTTCTTC
NA	TRBV6-6	TRBJ1-3	NA	CASTLGNTIYF	TGTGCCAGCACTCTTGGAAACACCATATATTTT
TRBD2	TRBV9	TRBJ2-3	few	CASTPGLAVTDTQYF	TGTGCCAGCACGCCGGGACTAGCAGTAACAGATACGCAGTATTTT
TRBD1	TRBV5-4	TRBJ2-1	NA	CASSRTGASSYNEQFF	TGTGCCAGCAGCAGAACAGGGGCCAGCTCCTACAATGAGCAGTTCTTC
NA	TRBV7-9	TRBJ2-7	NA	CASSLALQIGEQYF	TGTGCCAGCAGCTTAGCGCTACAGATAGGGGAGCAGTACTTC
NA	TRBV27	TRBJ2-3	NA	CASSQTVPPVDTQYF	TGTGCCAGCAGTCAGACAGTACCACCCGTAGATACGCAGTATTTT
NA	TRBV28	TRBJ1-4	NA	CASSSVRGDEKLFF	TGTGCCAGCAGCTCTGTGAGGGGTGATGAAAAACTGTTTTTT
TRBD2	TRBV4-3	TRBJ2-3	few	CASSQDRRGLAGGTFTDTQYF	TGCGCCAGCAGCCAAGATCGTCGGGGCCTAGCGGGGGGGACTTTCACAGATACGCAGTATTTT
NA	TRBV7-3	TRBJ2-2	NA	CASSLSSNTGELFF	TGTGCCAGCAGCTTATCCTCCAACACCGGGGAGCTGTTTTTT
NA	TRBV2	TRBJ2-1	NA	CASSNSPGRSYNEQFF	TGTGCCAGTAGTAATTCCCCGGGACGGTCCTACAATGAGCAGTTCTTC
NA	TRBV7-9	TRBJ2-7	NA	CASSAPDGSYYEQYF	TGTGCCAGCAGCGCTCCGGACGGTTCCTACTACGAGCAGTACTTC
NA	TRBV6-4	TRBJ1-2	NA	CASSEQGGDYGYTF	TGTGCCAGCAGTGAACAGGGTGGTGACTATGGCTACACCTTC
NA	TRBV7-3	TRBJ2-1	NA	CASRDAGAGNEQFF	TGTGCCAGCAGGGACGCGGGGGCGGGTAATGAGCAGTTCTTC
NA	TRBV28	TRBJ2-3	NA	CASSLGNGRTDTQYF	TGTGCCAGCAGTTTAGGGAACGGACGCACAGATACGCAGTATTTT
NA	TRBV18	TRBJ2-7	NA	CASSQNGESVQQYF	TGTGCCAGCTCACAAAACGGGGAGTCCGTGCAGCAGTACTTC
NA	TRBV9	TRBJ2-1	NA	CASSVGSNEQFF	TGTGCCAGCAGCGTAGGATCCAATGAGCAGTTCTTC
TRBD1	TRBV7-9	TRBJ2-5	NA	CASSLQGWETQYF	TGTGCCAGCAGTCTACAGGGGTGGGAGACCCAGTACTTC
NA	TRBV6-5	TRBJ2-7	NA	CASSYSGGSPYEQYF	TGTGCCAGCAGTTACTCGGGGGGCTCCCCGTACGAGCAGTACTTC
NA	TRBV6-6	TRBJ1-4	NA	CASRRENEKLFF	TGTGCCAGCAGGAGGGAAAATGAAAAACTGTTTTTT
NA	TRBV15	TRBJ2-3	NA	CATSREWGTDTQYF	TGTGCCACCAGCAGAGAATGGGGAACAGATACGCAGTATTTT
NA	TRBV30	TRBJ1-4	few	CAWTGGSREKLFF	TGTGCCTGGACCGGGGGCTCGAGGGAAAAACTGTTTTTT
NA	TRBV19	TRBJ1-6	NA	CASSIALGNSPLHF	TGTGCCAGTAGTATAGCCTTGGGTAATTCACCCCTCCACTTT
NA	TRBV5-4	TRBJ1-1	NA	CASSLDQNTEAFF	TGTGCCAGCAGCTTAGACCAGAACACTGAAGCTTTCTTT
TRBD1	TRBV29-1	TRBJ1-1	NA	CSVPGQGTEAFF	TGCAGCGTTCCGGGACAGGGCACTGAAGCTTTCTTT
TRBD2	TRBV7-6	TRBJ2-5	NA	CASSLEEGGPWETQYF	TGTGCCAGCAGCCTGGAGGAGGGAGGGCCTTGGGAGACCCAGTACTTC
TRBD2	TRBV5-6	TRBJ2-3	NA	CASSPFTRLLAGTDTQYF	TGTGCCAGCAGCCCCTTCACTCGCTTACTAGCGGGCACAGATACGCAGTATTTT
NA	TRBV28	TRBJ1-1	NA	CASSLSPTEAFF	TGTGCCAGCAGTTTATCCCCCACTGAAGCTTTCTTT
NA	TRBV6-5	TRBJ2-2	NA	CASSYLASPNTGELFF	TGTGCCAGCAGTTACCTAGCGAGCCCGAACACCGGGGAGCTGTTTTTT
NA	TRBV6-6	TRBJ1-1	NA	CASSPDTYTEAFF	TGTGCCAGCAGCCCCGACACCTACACTGAAGCTTTCTTT
TRBD1	TRBV6-1	TRBJ2-7	NA	CASSEGWTGSSYEQYF	TGTGCCAGCAGTGAAGGATGGACAGGGTCGTCCTACGAGCAGTACTTC
TRBD1	TRBV19	TRBJ1-2	NA	CASRQGRHVNGYTF	TGTGCCAGTAGACAGGGGCGCCACGTAAATGGCTACACCTTC
NA	TRBV7-9	TRBJ2-3	NA	CASSSPLLNTDTQYF	TGTGCCAGCAGCTCACCTCTCCTGAACACAGATACGCAGTATTTT
NA	TRBV28	TRBJ2-2	NA	CASSLPWDTGELFF	TGTGCCAGCAGTTTACCCTGGGACACCGGGGAGCTGTTTTTT
NA	TRBV7-2	TRBJ2-5	NA	CASSPRTSKETQYF	TGTGCCAGCAGCCCTAGGACTTCCAAAGAGACCCAGTACTTC
NA	TRBV5-4	TRBJ1-2	few	CASTIERGAPYGYTF	TGTGCCAGCACCATAGAACGGGGGGCCCCCTATGGCTACACCTTC
NA	TRBV2	TRBJ1-3	NA	CASRDPGTLAGNTIYF	TGTGCCAGCAGGGACCCCGGGACTTTGGCTGGAAACACCATATATTTT
NA	TRBV29-1	TRBJ2-5	NA	CSAGFGANQETQYF	TGCAGCGCCGGTTTCGGAGCTAACCAAGAGACCCAGTACTTC
NA	TRBV14	TRBJ2-2	NA	CASSKGIYRTGELFF	TGTGCCAGCAGCAAGGGAATCTACAGAACCGGGGAGCTGTTTTTT
NA	TRBV20-1	TRBJ1-2	NA	CSARGGLGYTF	TGCAGTGCCAGAGGAGGGCTTGGCTACACCTTC
NA	TRBV7-9	TRBJ2-1	NA	CASSSSTGKDYNEQFF	TGTGCCAGCAGCTCATCTACAGGCAAAGATTACAATGAGCAGTTCTTC